This is a list of T cell receptor beta chains from one sample in a study of T cells expressing NK-cell markers. TCRdb re-called the 5' RACE reads, yielding one record per CDR3 amino acid sequence without DNA. The sample table includes 300,000 to 450,000 distinct CDR3 sequences. Sequencing was performed on blood T cells: a sorted CD56 or NKG2C T cell subset, CD4+ or CD8+ T cells, or bulk PBMC T cells (not recorded which). These receptors were taken from a man between 18 and 69 years old in good health. Each CDR3 is given with its conserved first and last residue.

TRBJ1-2,TRBV5-4,CASSRGSGQANYGYTF
TRBJ2-3,TRBV5-8,CASSHEDRGPGDTQYF
TRBJ2-5,TRBV4-2,CASSQGGADVETQYF
TRBJ2-1,TRBV5-4,CASSARPGGQARHEQFF
TRBJ2-3,TRBV7-9,CASSLPGLAGVADTQYF
TRBJ1-6,TRBV29-1,CSVGEAGGSPLHF
TRBJ1-5,TRBV6-1,CASSPDRVGQPQHF
TRBJ2-3,TRBV2,CASRPGQGLRTDTQYF
TRBJ1-1,TRBV13,CASISPRDDTEAFF
TRBJ2-2,TRBV7-6,CASSLGSLGTGELFF
TRBJ2-5,TRBV5-5,CASSSSRQVIWETQYF
TRBJ1-1,TRBV7-2,CASSLAYQGGTEAFF
TRBJ2-1,TRBV9,CASSVEDRFPNEQFF
TRBJ2-3,TRBV29-1,CSVEAFGSSLVADTQYF
TRBJ2-7,TRBV5-1,CASGYGQDYEQYF
TRBJ1-1,TRBV6-1,CASSRSYQSVTEAFF
TRBJ1-2,TRBV3-1,CASSQTGQGVGGYTF
TRBJ1-5,TRBV27,CASSMSFNQPQHF
TRBJ2-7,TRBV12-3/TRBV12-4,CASSFYRGATYF
TRBJ2-2,TRBV27,CASRGYGDTGELFF
TRBJ1-4,TRBV7-2,CASSTRGGTNEKLFF
TRBJ1-2,TRBV6-1,CASQGGGSNYGYTF
TRBJ2-1,TRBV27,CASRRQGAIHEQFF
TRBJ1-5,TRBV20-1,CSASIDSANQPQHF
TRBJ2-7,TRBV20-1,CSARVGGGEVYEQYF
TRBJ2-7,TRBV12-3/TRBV12-4,CASTLEGLSYEQYF
TRBJ2-2,TRBV4-2,CASSRPEPGELFF
TRBJ2-3,TRBV6-5,CASSYGLARDTQYF
TRBJ1-1,TRBV19,CASSTMRGGKNTEAFF
TRBJ2-1,TRBV2,CASSERQGADEQFF
TRBJ2-6,TRBV7-2,CASSLVPGVAGANVLTF
TRBJ2-1,TRBV20-1,CSAPGARPSSYNEQFF
TRBJ2-3,TRBV12-3/TRBV12-4,CASSPAGGAGDDTQYF